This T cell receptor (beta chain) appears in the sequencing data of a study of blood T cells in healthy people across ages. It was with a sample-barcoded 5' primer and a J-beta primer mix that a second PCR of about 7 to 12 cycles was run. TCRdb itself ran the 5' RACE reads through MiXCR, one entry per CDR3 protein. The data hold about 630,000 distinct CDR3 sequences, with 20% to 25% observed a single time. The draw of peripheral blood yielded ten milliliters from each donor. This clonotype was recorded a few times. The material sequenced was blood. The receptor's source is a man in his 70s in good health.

The CDR3 DNA is TGCGCCAGCAGCCAAGCAGGGGCGGATTCACCCCTCCACTTT. The encoded protein is CASSQAGADSPLHF. J is TRBJ1-6 and V is TRBV4-3; D is perhaps TRBD1 (6 bases). CDR1 and CDR2 from the germline V gene are LGHNA and YSLEER. V lost 1 base and J lost 8, with 9 bases in between. The CDR3 has 14 residues.